This is a list of T cell receptor beta chains from one sample in a study of regulatory T cells in long-lasting Graves disease. TCRdb itself ran the multiplex PCR reads through MiXCR, one entry per CDR3 protein. The sample lists about 560,000 distinct CDR3 sequences; about 16% were seen once. Separately, the same data were catalogued under a study of T cells in Graves' hyperthyroidism and ophthalmopathy.

Sequenced here: peripheral blood mononuclear cells (PBMCs), sampled at new diagnosis, from a patient treated with antithyroid drugs. Source of these receptors: a man younger than 30 with Graves disease. CDR3s include the opening cysteine and the closing phenylalanine or tryptophan. A D gene is named only where the DNA matches it firmly. Not every row has a clone size; where given, it reads once, few, many or a size class.

v_call	clone_size	d_call	j_call	cdr3_aa	cdr3_nt
TRBV20-1	NA	TRBD2	TRBJ2-2	CSAKGLAGAGTGELFF	TGCAGTGCTAAAGGACTAGCGGGAGCGGGCACCGGGGAGCTGTTTTTT
TRBV18	NA	NA	TRBJ1-1	CASSKLNTEAFF	TGTGCCAGCTCAAAGCTGAACACTGAAGCTTTCTTT
TRBV6-5	few	NA	TRBJ2-2	CASSYRRRGGELFF	TGTGCCAGCAGTTACCGCCGTCGAGGCGGGGAGCTGTTTTTT
TRBV18	many	NA	TRBJ2-7	CASSPTHRSYEQYF	TGTGCCAGCTCACCGACTCACCGCTCCTACGAGCAGTACTTC
TRBV12-3/TRBV12-4	many	NA	TRBJ2-3	CASSLPRGGTDTQYF	TGTGCCAGCAGTTTACCCAGGGGTGGCACAGATACGCAGTATTTT
TRBV28	many	TRBD1	TRBJ2-3	CAAISGTGIPDTQYF	TGTGCCGCCATATCAGGGACAGGGATCCCAGATACGCAGTATTTT
TRBV27	many	NA	TRBJ1-6	CASKGDNSPLHF	TGTGCCAGCAAAGGGGATAATTCACCCCTCCACTTT
TRBV5-5	many	NA	TRBJ2-3	CASSLRLEGAADTQYF	TGTGCCAGCAGCTTGCGCTTGGAGGGGGCAGCAGATACGCAGTATTTT
TRBV14	few	NA	TRBJ1-2	CASSQDVWGFGYTF	TGTGCCAGCAGCCAAGATGTGTGGGGCTTCGGCTACACCTTC
TRBV11-1	NA	NA	TRBJ2-7	CASSLITGSYEQYF	TGTGCCAGCAGCTTAATAACGGGTTCCTACGAGCAGTACTTC
TRBV28	few	NA	TRBJ1-3	CASSLSGERNTIYF	TGTGCCAGCAGCCTTTCAGGGGAACGAAACACCATATATTTT
TRBV28	few	TRBD1	TRBJ1-1	CASENRGLITEAFF	TGTGCCAGCGAAAACAGGGGGTTGATCACTGAAGCTTTCTTT
TRBV13	few	TRBD2	TRBJ2-1	CASSSTSGRPYEQFF	TGTGCCAGCAGCTCGACTAGCGGGAGGCCCTATGAGCAGTTCTTC
TRBV19	NA	NA	TRBJ1-1	CASSIDRGEAFF	TGTGCCAGTAGTATAGACCGCGGCGAAGCTTTCTTT
TRBV18	NA	TRBD2	TRBJ2-3	CASSSTSGRSTDTQYF	TGTGCCAGCTCATCTACTAGCGGGCGGAGCACAGATACGCAGTATTTT
TRBV2	NA	NA	TRBJ1-5	CASRGSGVYQPQHF	TGTGCCAGCAGGGGGAGCGGGGTCTATCAGCCCCAGCATTTT
TRBV28	NA	TRBD1	TRBJ1-4	CASSLPYRDSKANEKLFF	TGTGCCAGCAGCTTACCGTACCGGGACAGCAAGGCGAATGAAAAACTGTTTTTT